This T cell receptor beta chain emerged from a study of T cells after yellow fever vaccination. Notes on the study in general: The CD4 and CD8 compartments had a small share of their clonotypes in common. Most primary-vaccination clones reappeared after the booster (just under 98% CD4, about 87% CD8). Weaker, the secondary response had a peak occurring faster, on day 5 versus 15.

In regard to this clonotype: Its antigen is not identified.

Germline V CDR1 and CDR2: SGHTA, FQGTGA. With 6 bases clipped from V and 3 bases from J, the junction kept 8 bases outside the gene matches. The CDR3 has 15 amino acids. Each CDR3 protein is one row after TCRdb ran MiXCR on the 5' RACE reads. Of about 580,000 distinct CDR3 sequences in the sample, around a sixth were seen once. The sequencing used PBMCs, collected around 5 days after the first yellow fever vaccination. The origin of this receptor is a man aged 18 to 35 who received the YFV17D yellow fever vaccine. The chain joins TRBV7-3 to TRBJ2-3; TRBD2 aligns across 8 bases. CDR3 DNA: TGTGCCAGCAGTTCTTGGCGGGGGGCTACAGATACGCAGTATTTT. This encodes CASSSWRGATDTQYF.